Shown below are 10 T cell receptor beta chains from a single sample sequenced in a study of T cell repertoires in cytomegalovirus infection. TCRdb re-called the reads with MiXCR, one entry per CDR3 protein. The table has about 500,000 distinct CDR3 sequences, 30% to 40% seen once. These receptors have no identified antigens. Sequencing was performed on cultured PBMCs, taken from culture after CMV antigen stimulation. The receptors were sampled from a human donor in good health (CMV status not recorded). Some clones in this sample may be carry-over from other donors' samples.

The chain combines TRBV7-6 with TRBJ2-1, with D possibly TRBD2 on 6 matching bases. V was pared by 4 bases and J by 6 bases, with 22 bases between. Germline V CDR1 and CDR2: SGHVS, FNYEAQ. CDR3 length: 17 residues. The CDR3 DNA sequence: TGTGCCAGCAGCTCTAGACGGGACTTGCGGGGAATCAATGAGCAGTTCTTC. Translated: CASSSRRDLRGINEQFF.

There are a few counts of this clonotype. CDR3 DNA: TGTGCCAGCTCAACGACTAGCGACACAGATACGCAGTATTTT. This encodes CASSTTSDTDTQYF. The J gene is TRBJ2-3, the V gene TRBV18; TRBD2 agrees at 8 bases. Germline assignment: CDR1 KGHSH and CDR2 LQKENI. This CDR3 is 14 amino acids long. V was clipped by 5 bases and J by 2 bases; unmatched bases: 3.

This CDR3 reads CSVPWGDEKLFF. DNA for the CDR3: TGCAGCGTTCCGTGGGGGGATGAAAAACTGTTTTTT. The V and J genes are TRBV29-1 and TRBJ1-4; a weak D match, TRBD1 (5 bases). V was shortened by 5 bases and J by 6 bases, with 10 bases between the two germline ends. The CDR3 is 12 amino acids. Per germline, CDR1 SQVTM and CDR2 ANQGSEA.

The genes are TRBV20-1 and TRBJ1-2, with a weak D call TRBD1 (6 bases). The CDR3 is made up of 12 amino acids. Germline CDR1 and CDR2: DFQATT and SNEGSKA (reference sequence). The chain's CDR3 is CRGGQGGYGYTF. Here the CDR3 DNA reads TGCAGGGGGGGGCAGGGCGGCTATGGCTACACCTTC.

The gene calls are TRBV10-3 and TRBJ1-6; TRBD1 might be the D (6 bases). The CDR3 extends over 14 amino acids. V lost 4 bases to trimming and J lost 7 bases, with 11 bases between them. The germline CDR1 and CDR2 sequences are ENHRY and SYGVKD. DNA for the CDR3: TGTGCCATCAGTGCGGGGGCGGAGAATTCACCCCTCCACTTT. Its translation: CAISAGAENSPLHF.

This clonotype was observed many times. The chain is built from TRBV29-1 and TRBJ2-1, with 10 bases fitting TRBD2. The germline V gene has CDR1 SQVTM and CDR2 ANQGSEA. V lost 5 bases to trimming and J lost 0 bases; unmatched junction nucleotides: 7. The CDR3 is made up of 16 amino acids. As DNA, the CDR3 is TGCAGCGTTTACCTAGCGGGAGAACTCTCCTACAATGAGCAGTTCTTC. Translation gives CSVYLAGELSYNEQFF.

The CDR3 is CASSSQGAWGELFF. CDR3 bases: TGTGCCAGCAGTTCGCAGGGGGCCTGGGGGGAGCTGTTTTTT. The chain links TRBV6-2 or TRBV6-3 to TRBJ2-2; 8 nucleotides line up with TRBD1. The germline gives CDR1 MNHEY, CDR2 SVGEGT. J was trimmed by 8 bases and V by 4 bases; bases with no gene match: 6. The CDR3 has 14 amino acids.

The chain carries TRBV19 and TRBJ1-1; tentatively, D is TRBD1 (6 bases). Per the germline V gene, CDR1 is LNHDA and CDR2 is SQIVND (reference sequence). V dropped 1 base and J dropped 8 bases, with 11 bases sitting between them. The CDR3 runs 13 residues. The DNA of the CDR3 is TGTGCCAGTAGTATAGTTCCTCAGGGGGAAGCTTTCTTT. Translation: CASSIVPQGEAFF.

This clonotype was picked up many times. The chain has TRBV7-8 and TRBJ1-6, with a possible D match to TRBD1 (5 bases). Germline CDR1 and CDR2: SGHVS and FQNEAQ. V lost 5 bases and J 7 bases, leaving 18 bases between the germline ends. This CDR3 has 16 residues. In DNA, the CDR3 is TGTGCCAGCAGCCACGACCAGGGAGGGCGAAATTCACCCCTCCACTTT. It specifies CASSHDQGGRNSPLHF.

This clonotype was recorded a few times. This sequence joins TRBV6-2 or TRBV6-3 and TRBJ1-2; possible D gene TRBD1, 6 bases. V was clipped by 6 bases and J by 5 bases, with 13 bases between them. CDR3 length equals 13 residues. Germline V CDR1 and CDR2: MNHEY, SVGEGT. The CDR3 bases are TGTGCCAGCAGCGCACAGGGCGGGTATGGCTACACCTTC. It codes for CASSAQGGYGYTF.